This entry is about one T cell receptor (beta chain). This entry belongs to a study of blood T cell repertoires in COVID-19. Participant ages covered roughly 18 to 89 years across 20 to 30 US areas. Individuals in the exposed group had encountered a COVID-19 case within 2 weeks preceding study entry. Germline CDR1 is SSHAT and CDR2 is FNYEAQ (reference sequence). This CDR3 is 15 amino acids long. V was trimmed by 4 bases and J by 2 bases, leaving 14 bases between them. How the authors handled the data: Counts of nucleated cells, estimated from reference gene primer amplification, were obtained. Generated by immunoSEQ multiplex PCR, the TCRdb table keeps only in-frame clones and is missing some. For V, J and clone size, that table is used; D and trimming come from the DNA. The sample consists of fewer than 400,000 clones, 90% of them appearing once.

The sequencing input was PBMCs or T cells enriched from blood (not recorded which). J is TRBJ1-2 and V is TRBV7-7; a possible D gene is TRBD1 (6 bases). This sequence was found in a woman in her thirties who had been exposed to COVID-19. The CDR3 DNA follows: TGTGCCAGCAGCTCGACAGGAGCTTCAAACTATGGCTACACCTTC. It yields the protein CASSSTGASNYGYTF.